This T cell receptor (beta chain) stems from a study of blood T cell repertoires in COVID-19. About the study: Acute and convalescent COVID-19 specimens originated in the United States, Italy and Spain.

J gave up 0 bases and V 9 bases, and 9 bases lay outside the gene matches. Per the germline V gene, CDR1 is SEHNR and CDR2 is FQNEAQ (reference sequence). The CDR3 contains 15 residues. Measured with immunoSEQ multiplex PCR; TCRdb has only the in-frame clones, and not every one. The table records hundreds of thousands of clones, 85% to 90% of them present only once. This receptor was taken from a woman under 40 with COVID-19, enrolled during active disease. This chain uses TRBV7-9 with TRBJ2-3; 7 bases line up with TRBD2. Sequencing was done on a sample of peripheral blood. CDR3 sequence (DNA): TGTGCCAGTCCATCTAGCGGTTCTAGCACAGATACGCAGTATTTT. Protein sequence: CASPSSGSSTDTQYF.